This T cell receptor (beta chain) was identified during a study of T cells in Graves' hyperthyroidism and ophthalmopathy. Study-level results: Stable hyperthyroidism and ophthalmopathy were separated using 13 V-J signatures. Most expanded thyroid clonotypes above 0.001 recurred in blood.

The CDR3 consists of 12 residues. Looked up from germline, CDR1 is SQVTM and CDR2 is ANQGSEA. Unmatched junction bases numbered 8, after V lost 8 bases and J lost 7 bases. It was considered stable Graves' hyperthyroidism when ophthalmopathy did not progress within 18 months. Those with hyperthyroidism were 18 to 65 years old, newly diagnosed, and ill for under 2 months. Regions amplified from RNA transcripts were the TCR beta CDR3 regions. In the first-round RT-PCR of the TCR CDR3, the HTBI primer set was used. TCRdb re-called the multiplex PCR reads through MiXCR, storing one row per CDR3 protein. The table includes about 580,000 distinct CDR3 sequences, roughly 46% detected once. In its sample, this clonotype was seen once. Its antigen is unknown.

The receptor's source is a woman under 30 with Graves' hyperthyroidism. The genes are TRBV29-1 and TRBJ2-5, with TRBD1 matching 9 bases. Sequenced: peripheral blood or thyroid tissue (not recorded which). The CDR3 DNA sequence: TGCAGCATCCTGACAGGGGGGGGGACCCAGTACTTC. Encoded protein: CSILTGGGTQYF.